Each of the 22 T cell receptor beta chains below was sequenced from the same sample in a study of PD-1 blockade in mismatch repair-deficient tumors. Some clones are missing from TCRdb's copy, which holds only in-frame ones; the method was immunoSEQ multiplex PCR. The sample lists 90,000 to 130,000 clones, around 80% occurring once. This sample comprised peripheral blood, obtained 60 weeks after starting pembrolizumab. The receptors originated from an adult with mismatch repair-deficient cancer.

The rearrangement uses TRBV7-3 and TRBJ2-3; TRBD2 is a possible D gene (6 bases). CDR3 length equals 14 residues. The V and J ends lost 3 bases and 0 bases respectively, with 7 bases between them. CDR1 is SGHTA, CDR2 FQGTGA, per germline. The CDR3 here is CASSFSGSTDTQYF. The CDR3 bases are TGTGCCAGCAGCTTTAGCGGTAGCACAGATACGCAGTATTTT. Looking up the rest from reference TRBV7-3 and TRBJ2-3 gives the full variable domain: GAGVSQTPSNKVTEKGKYVELRCDPISGHTALYWYRQSLGQGPEFLIYFQGTGAADDSGLPNDRFFAVRPEGSVSTLKIQRTERGDSAVYLCASSFSGSTDTQYFGPGTRLTVL.

V usage is TRBV5-6 and J usage is TRBJ2-7; no reliable D call. The V end lost 2 bases, the J end lost 2 bases, and 11 bases lay between the germline ends. This CDR3 spans 14 amino acids. The germline CDR1 and CDR2 sequences are SGHDT and YYEEEE. CDR3 amino acids: CASSFSRSPYEQYF. Here the CDR3 DNA reads TGTGCCAGCAGCTTTTCTAGAAGTCCCTACGAGCAGTACTTC. Full variable domain (outside the CDR3, taken from reference TRBV5-6 and TRBJ2-7): DAGVTQSPTHLIKTRGQQVTLRCSPKSGHDTVSWYQQALGQGPQFIFQYYEEEERQRGNFPDRFSGHQFPNYSSELNVNALLLGDSALYLCASSFSRSPYEQYFGPGTRLTVT.

This clone was found a few times. CDR3 amino acids: CAWSRYRGIGQETQYF. CDR3 DNA: TGTGCCTGGAGCCGCTACAGGGGGATCGGGCAAGAGACCCAGTACTTC. The rearrangement joins TRBV30 to TRBJ2-5; 8 positions match TRBD1. With 3 bases clipped from V and 2 bases from J, the junction kept 11 bases outside the gene matches. Per germline, CDR1 GTSNPN and CDR2 SVGIG (reference sequence). This CDR3 is 16 amino acids long.

The CDR3 region has the DNA TGTGCCTGGAGTGGTCACGAGAGGGAGACCCAGTACTTC. It encodes CAWSGHERETQYF. This chain joins TRBV30 and TRBJ2-5; the D is unclear. Trimming took 1 base from V and 5 from J, leaving 11 bases between them. The CDR3 has 13 residues. Germline loops: CDR1 GTSNPN, CDR2 SVGIG (reference sequence).

This clone was detected only a few times. The chain combines TRBV7-2 with TRBJ2-1; 7 bases agree with TRBD1. The CDR3 sequence is 14 residues long. CDR1 is SGHTA and CDR2 is FQGNSA in the germline V gene. V was clipped by 4 bases and J by 4 bases; unmatched bases: 4. Written as DNA, the CDR3 is TGTGCCAGCAGCTCGGGACAGAGATACAATGAGCAGTTCTTC. Translating gives CASSSGQRYNEQFF. The variable domain in full, completed from reference TRBV7-2 and TRBJ2-1, reads GAGVSQSPSNKVTEKGKDVELRCDPISGHTALYWYRQSLGQGLEFLIYFQGNSAPDKSGLPSDRFSAERTGGSVSTLTIQRTQQEDSAVYLCASSSGQRYNEQFFGPGTRLTVL.

This chain links TRBV4-1 with TRBJ1-5; the D gene is possibly TRBD1 (5 bases). Trimming pared 1 base from V and 3 bases from J, leaving 10 bases between. Germline V gene lookup returns CDR1 MGHRA and CDR2 YSYEKL. The CDR3 spans 15 residues. The CDR3 loop is CASSQVEGINQPQHF. The CDR3 nucleotides are TGCGCCAGCAGCCAAGTGGAGGGGATCAATCAGCCCCAGCATTTT.

The chain employs TRBV21-1 and TRBJ2-5; the table calls TRBD2, which could not be checked here. TRBV21-1 is designated a pseudogene. The CDR3 contains 16 residues. The chain's CDR3 is CASSRLAGGPGETQYF. Here the CDR3 DNA reads TGTGCCAGCAGTCGACTAGCGGGAGGGCCGGGAGAGACCCAGTACTTC.

This chain connects TRBV9 to TRBJ2-1; 9 bases line up with TRBD1. This CDR3 is 15 amino acids long. The V and J ends lost 3 bases and 0 bases, in that order; junction bases with no gene match: 1. Germline CDR1 SGDLS, CDR2 YYNGEE. The DNA of the CDR3 is TGTGCCAGCAGCGCGACAGGGGGCTCCTACAATGAGCAGTTCTTC. It specifies CASSATGGSYNEQFF.

The rearrangement joins TRBV7-2 to TRBJ2-1, with D maybe TRBD2 (5 bases). Trimming pared 3 bases from V and 9 bases from J, leaving 24 bases between. Germline values: CDR1 SGHTA, CDR2 FQGNSA. This CDR3 has 17 residues. CDR3 in amino acids: CASSFRGIHSLLGEQFF. The DNA for the CDR3 is TGTGCCAGCAGCTTTCGAGGGATACATAGTCTTTTAGGTGAGCAGTTCTTC. The whole variable domain, remainder taken from reference TRBV7-2 and TRBJ2-1, is GAGVSQSPSNKVTEKGKDVELRCDPISGHTALYWYRQSLGQGLEFLIYFQGNSAPDKSGLPSDRFSAERTGGSVSTLTIQRTQQEDSAVYLCASSFRGIHSLLGEQFFGPGTRLTVL.

The rearrangement uses TRBV7-3 and TRBJ1-1; 7 bases map to TRBD1. The germline V gene encodes CDR1 SGHTA and CDR2 FQGTGA. With 1 base clipped from V and 5 bases from J, the junction kept 4 bases outside the gene matches. There are 14 residues in the CDR3. The CDR3 DNA is TGTGCCAGCAGCTTAAACAGGGGAGGGACTGAAGCTTTCTTT. Protein sequence: CASSLNRGGTEAFF.

The chain joins TRBV7-2 to TRBJ2-7, with 7 bases aligning to TRBD1. Germline V gene lookup returns CDR1 SGHTA and CDR2 FQGNSA. The trim removed 5 bases at V and 11 bases at J, leaving 15 bases unmatched. The CDR3 sequence is 14 residues long. CDR3 sequence: CASSPSTTGLVEYF. In DNA, the CDR3 is TGTGCCAGCAGCCCCAGCACGACAGGGTTGGTGGAGTACTTC.

The chain couples TRBV6-1 to TRBJ2-3, with D possibly TRBD1 on 7 matching bases. CDR1 and CDR2 from the germline V gene are MNHNS and SASEGT. The CDR3 is 15 residues long. V lost 5 bases and J 2 bases, leaving 14 bases between the germline ends. CDR3 DNA: TGTGCCAGCAGTATCCAGGGGGGTCCCACAGATACGCAGTATTTT. It yields the protein CASSIQGGPTDTQYF.

The sample holds a few counts of this clone. The chain joins TRBV4-1 to TRBJ1-2; tentative D call: TRBD1 (6 bases). Between the trimmed V and J ends, which lost 3 bases and 6 bases, there was a span of 14 bases. The V gene's germline CDR1 is MGHRA and CDR2 YSYEKL. CDR3 length: 14 residues. The CDR3 sequence is CASSHGGARDGYTF. In DNA form, the CDR3 reads TGCGCCAGCAGCCACGGGGGCGCTCGGGATGGCTACACCTTC.

This sequence joins TRBV15 and TRBJ2-7; D could derive from TRBD1 or TRBD2 (5 bases each). The CDR3 loop spans 15 amino acids. The V gene lost 4 bases and the J gene lost 2 bases, with 15 bases spanning the gap. CDR1 and CDR2 (germline): LNHNV, YYDKDF (reference sequence). The CDR3 region is CATSKGPIGAYEQYF. The CDR3, as DNA: TGTGCCACCAGCAAGGGACCTATTGGGGCCTACGAGCAGTACTTC.

The chain employs TRBV12-1 and TRBJ1-5; the table calls TRBD1, which could not be checked here. TRBV12-1 has pseudogene status. This CDR3 contains 13 residues. DNA of the CDR3: TGTGCCAGCAGCGATGGTCAGGGTCAGCCCCAGCATTTT. Translating gives CASSDGQGQPQHF.

This clone has just a few counts. The J gene is TRBJ1-5, the V gene TRBV9; D uncertain. The CDR3 is made up of 14 amino acids. Trimming cost V 0 bases and J 0 bases, with 4 bases left between them. Germline values: CDR1 SGDLS, CDR2 YYNGEE. The CDR3 sequence is CASSVGDSNQPQHF. CDR3 DNA: TGTGCCAGCAGCGTAGGGGATAGCAATCAGCCCCAGCATTTT.

This chain connects TRBV2 to TRBJ2-2; the match to TRBD1 covers 9 bases. The CDR3 length is 13 residues. Germline CDR1 and CDR2: SNHLY and FYNNEI. V lost 8 bases, J lost 5 bases, and 3 bases stayed unmatched. CDR3 amino acids: CASQGQGTGELFF. In nucleotides, the CDR3 is TGTGCCAGCCAGGGACAGGGAACCGGGGAGCTGTTTTTT. The whole variable domain, remainder taken from reference TRBV2 and TRBJ2-2, is EPEVTQTPSHQVTQMGQEVILRCVPISNHLYFYWYRQILGQKVEFLVSFYNNEISEKSEIFDDQFSVERPDGSNFTLKIRSTKLEDSAMYFCASQGQGTGELFFGEGSRLTVL.

The rearrangement links TRBV7-8 to TRBJ2-2; the D gene is possibly TRBD2 (7 bases). CDR3 size: 13 residues. Per germline, CDR1 SGHVS and CDR2 FQNEAQ. Trimming took 11 bases from V and 4 from J, leaving 14 bases between them. As DNA, the CDR3 is TGTGCCGGGGGGGCAGCACTCACCGGGGAGCTGTTTTTT. Its translation is CAGGAALTGELFF.

The genes are TRBV18 and TRBJ2-2; D may be TRBD2 (5 bases). CDR1 is KGHSH and CDR2 is LQKENI in the germline V gene. The CDR3 runs to 15 residues. V was clipped by 1 base and J by 4 bases, with 10 bases between them. CDR3 residues: CASSPRGVGTGELFF. Written as DNA, the CDR3 is TGTGCCAGCTCACCACGGGGAGTAGGCACCGGGGAGCTGTTTTTT. Variable domain in full (rest from reference TRBV18 and TRBJ2-2): NAGVMQNPRHLVRRRGQEARLRCSPMKGHSHVYWYRQLPEEGLKFMVYLQKENIIDESGMPKERFSAEFPKEGPSILRIQQVVRGDSAAYFCASSPRGVGTGELFFGEGSRLTVL.

CDR3 amino acids: CASSRNRDTPYEQYF. The CDR3, as DNA: TGTGCCAGCAGCCGCAACCGGGACACTCCCTACGAGCAGTACTTC. J is TRBJ2-7 and V is TRBV7-2; a weak D match, TRBD1 (6 bases). CDR3 size: 15 residues. V lost 5 bases to trimming and J lost 2 bases, with 16 bases between them. Germline CDR1 reads SGHTA; CDR2 reads FQGNSA.

This rearrangement joins TRBV15 to TRBJ2-5; D gene ambiguous. The germline V gene has CDR1 LNHNV and CDR2 YYDKDF (reference sequence). The CDR3 is 14 residues long. Trimming took off 0 bases at V and 6 bases at J, with 11 bases between the two ends. The CDR3, as DNA: TGTGCCACCAGCAGAGAATTAGATCAGCAGACCCAGTACTTC. Translation: CATSRELDQQTQYF.

The rearrangement links TRBV14 to TRBJ2-2; TRBD2 might be the D (6 bases). The CDR3 consists of 15 residues. Germline V gene data show CDR1 as SGHDN and CDR2 as FVKESK. V was clipped by 0 bases and J by 5 bases, with 10 bases between them. The CDR3 region is CASSQERRGTGELFF. CDR3 nucleotides: TGTGCCAGCAGCCAAGAGAGGAGGGGTACCGGGGAGCTGTTTTTT.